The 14 T cell receptor beta chains below all came from one sample that was sequenced in a study of blood T cell repertoires in COVID-19 (dated by TCRdb to the early 2020s). The library was generated by the immunoSEQ multiplex PCR assay. Sourced from immuneACCESS, this table was stored by TCRdb with only in-frame sequences that have V and J called. A share of the clones is absent; for the studies checked, an unresolved V gene accounts for under half, and the remainder has no known explanation. This sample lists around 460,000 clones; about 87% were detected once. The ten largest make up roughly 0.78% of the sample. Sequenced input: peripheral blood. These receptors were obtained from a man aged 18 to 29 with COVID-19, enrolled during active disease.

The chain joins TRBV28 to TRBJ1-3; D gene uncertain. CDR3 length: 15 residues. Trimming cost V 3 bases and J 0 bases, with 9 bases left between them. In germline, CDR1 is MDHEN, CDR2 SYDVKM. DNA of the CDR3: TGTGCCAGCAGTTTTGAGGCAAGCTCTGGAAACACCATATATTTT. Amino acid sequence: CASSFEASSGNTIYF.

The rearrangement uses TRBV27 and TRBJ1-5, with 7 bases that match TRBD1. The CDR3 is 13 residues long. CDR1 is MNHEY and CDR2 is SMNVEV in the germline V gene (reference sequence). Trimming cost V 5 bases and J 2 bases; bases outside gene matches: 0. CDR3 sequence: CASSDRGNQPQHF. In nucleotides, the CDR3 is TGTGCCAGCAGTGACAGGGGCAATCAGCCCCAGCATTTT.

V and J are TRBV29-1 and TRBJ1-2, with D maybe TRBD1 (6 bases). The germline CDR1 and CDR2 sequences are SQVTM and ANQGSEA. V gave up 7 bases and J gave up 4 bases, with 19 bases separating them. The CDR3 is made up of 14 amino acids. CDR3 sequence reads: CSAGTRGGIYGYTF. The CDR3 region has the DNA TGCAGCGCCGGGACTAGGGGGGGGATCTATGGCTACACCTTC. Full variable domain (rest looked up from reference TRBV29-1 and TRBJ1-2): SAVISQKPSRDICQRGTSLTIQCQVDSQVTMMFWYRQQPGQSLTLIATANQGSEATYESGFVIDKFPISRPNLTFSTLTVSNMSPEDSSIYLCSAGTRGGIYGYTFGSGTRLTVV.

The chain couples TRBV5-4 to TRBJ2-3, with D perhaps TRBD2 (5 bases). The length of the CDR3 is 14 residues. V was clipped by 4 bases and J by 4 bases, with 13 bases between them. Germline V gene lookup returns CDR1 SGHNT and CDR2 YYREEE (reference sequence). This CDR3 is CASSPGGRADTQYF. CDR3 DNA sequence: TGTGCCAGCAGCCCCGGCGGGCGGGCAGATACGCAGTATTTT.

The J gene is TRBJ2-1, the V gene TRBV19, with TRBD2 matching over 11 bases. Unmatched junction bases numbered 10, after V lost 8 bases and J lost 7 bases. The CDR3 is 15 residues long. Germline V gene data show CDR1 as LNHDA and CDR2 as SQIVND (reference sequence). The DNA of the CDR3 is TGTGCCAGTTCGATTAGCGGGAGGGCCATTAATGAGCAGTTCTTC. Translated: CASSISGRAINEQFF.

The chain couples TRBV10-3 to TRBJ2-7; a weak D match, TRBD1 (5 bases). The ends were cut back, 8 bases at V and 3 bases at J, with 20 bases in the middle. CDR3 length equals 15 residues. The germline CDR1 and CDR2 sequences are ENHRY and SYGVKD. CDR3 in DNA: TGTGCCATCCGGCACCCGGATGTAGGGGTCTACGAGCAGTACTTC. Translating gives CAIRHPDVGVYEQYF.

The rearrangement joins TRBV5-6 to TRBJ2-5, with D possibly matching TRBD1 (6 bases). V was clipped by 4 bases and J by 4 bases, with 14 bases between them. Germline-derived CDR1 and CDR2 are SGHDT and YYEEEE. The CDR3 covers 14 residues. The CDR3 nucleotides are TGTGCCAGCAGCCTCGCCAGGGGCCGAGAGACCCAGTACTTC. It encodes CASSLARGRETQYF.

The gene calls are TRBV6-5 and TRBJ1-3; the match to TRBD1 covers 8 bases. The CDR3 extends over 13 amino acids. The ends lost 6 bases at V and 2 bases at J; junction bases unmatched: 0. Germline CDR1 reads MNHEY; CDR2 reads SVGAGI. The CDR3 loop is CASRTGAGNTIYF. The CDR3 DNA reads TGTGCCAGCAGGACAGGGGCTGGAAACACCATATATTTT.

The chain uses TRBV5-6 and TRBJ1-2; D is undetermined. In germline, CDR1 is SGHDT, CDR2 YYEEEE. The V end was cut by 1 base, the J end by 1 base, with 14 bases between. The CDR3 extends over 16 amino acids. The CDR3 loop is CASSLTPNRRNYGYTF. CDR3 nucleotides: TGTGCCAGCAGCTTGACTCCGAACAGACGTAACTATGGCTACACCTTC.

This chain joins TRBV5-6 and TRBJ1-3, with D possibly being TRBD1 (6 bases). The V end was cut by 0 bases, the J end by 2 bases, with 9 bases between. CDR1 and CDR2 from the germline V gene are SGHDT and YYEEEE. This CDR3 contains 15 residues. In nucleotides, the CDR3 is TGTGCCAGCAGCTTGGGGGCAGGGGCTGGAAACACCATATATTTT. It specifies CASSLGAGAGNTIYF.

The chain joins TRBV5-8 to TRBJ2-1; possibly TRBD1 for D (6 bases). The CDR3 sequence is 11 residues long. Germline loops: CDR1 SGHTS, CDR2 YDEGEE. V lost 9 bases and J lost 9, with 13 bases in between. CDR3 coding DNA: TGTGCCATCTCAAGGGGGAGTGAGCAGTTCTTC. As protein: CAISRGSEQFF.

The chain couples TRBV3-1 (or the pseudogene TRBV3-2) to TRBJ2-5, with 11 bases matching TRBD1. CDR3 length: 15 residues. Germline loops: CDR1 LGHDT, CDR2 YNNKEL (reference sequence). Trimming at V came to 4 bases and at J to 4 bases, leaving 5 bases not matched to a gene. The CDR3, as DNA: TGTGCCAGCAGCCCGCCGGACAGGGGGCGAGAGACCCAGTACTTC. Its translation is CASSPPDRGRETQYF.

This chain joins TRBV4-2 and TRBJ2-7, with TRBD1 matching 9 bases. The V and J ends lost 2 bases and 3 bases, in that order; junction bases with no gene match: 5. The CDR3 totals 15 residues. CDR1 is LGHNA, CDR2 YNFKEQ, per germline. The CDR3 coding sequence is TGTGCCAGCAGCCAATCCGGGACAGGGAACTACGAGCAGTACTTC. It translates to CASSQSGTGNYEQYF.

The chain recombines TRBV6-5 with TRBJ2-1; TRBD1 matches at 9 bases. Germline V gene sequence: CDR1 MNHEY, CDR2 SVGAGI. The V segment lost 5 bases and the J segment 2 bases; nucleotides outside the gene matches: 4. This CDR3 region has 15 residues. CDR3 residues: CASSPGQGTYNEQFF. The DNA of the CDR3 is TGTGCCAGCAGTCCGGGACAGGGAACCTACAATGAGCAGTTCTTC.